One sample yielded the 32 T cell receptor beta chains listed below, sequenced in a study of blood T cell repertoires in COVID-19. The method was immunoSEQ multiplex PCR; TCRdb's version includes in-frame clones alone and lacks a portion of them. The sample holds around 280,000 clones, 70% to 90% seen once. Sequences were obtained from peripheral blood. The receptor source for this set is a woman in her twenties or thirties who had recovered from COVID-19.

The chain recombines TRBV12-3 or TRBV12-4 with TRBJ2-5, with D unresolved. The CDR3 consists of 11 residues. V was trimmed by 8 bases and J by 7 bases, leaving 11 bases between them. In nucleotides, the CDR3 is TGTGCCAGCGGGCGAGCTGGGACCCAGTACTTC. As protein: CASGRAGTQYF.

The chain carries TRBV30 and TRBJ1-1, with D possibly being TRBD1 (6 bases). CDR3 length equals 12 residues. V lost 7 bases and J 2 bases, leaving 11 bases between the germline ends. CDR1 and CDR2 (germline): GTSNPN, SVGIG (reference sequence). CDR3 loop: CAFSGDNTEAFF. CDR3 bases: TGTGCCTTTTCAGGGGACAACACTGAAGCTTTCTTT.

The CDR3 nucleotides are TGCGCCAGCAGTGTCACAGAGACTGAAGCTTTCTTT. Translated: CASSVTETEAFF. The chain carries TRBV10-1 and TRBJ1-1, with no clear D. The V end lost 4 bases, the J end lost 5 bases, and 8 bases lay between the germline ends. The CDR3 has 12 residues. CDR1 is WNHNN, CDR2 SYGVQD, per germline (reference sequence).

The chain couples TRBV4-1 to TRBJ2-3; the match to TRBD2 covers 11 bases. Germline loops: CDR1 MGHRA, CDR2 YSYEKL. V lost 1 base, J lost 9 bases, and 6 bases stayed unmatched. The CDR3 runs to 15 residues. The CDR3 here is CASSQVGASGGTQYF. CDR3 nucleotides: TGCGCCAGCAGCCAAGTGGGGGCTAGCGGGGGGACGCAGTATTTT.

CDR3 in DNA: TGTGCCAGCAGCTTAGCCTGGGGAGGGACCGGGGAGCTGTTTTTT. It yields the protein CASSLAWGGTGELFF. The rearrangement joins TRBV7-2 to TRBJ2-2, with 7 positions matching TRBD2. The V gene end was trimmed by 0 bases and the J gene end by 5 bases; junction bases not matched to a gene: 3. CDR1 and CDR2 (germline): SGHTA, FQGNSA. The CDR3 consists of 15 residues.

Of note for this clone: The same CDR3 is also encoded by other DNA sequences in this sample. V is TRBV29-1 and J is TRBJ2-7, with D possibly TRBD1 on 5 matching bases. Trimming removed 4 bases at V and 2 bases at J, with 9 bases between. The CDR3 length is 12 residues. Germline V gene sequence: CDR1 SQVTM, CDR2 ANQGSEA. In DNA form, the CDR3 reads TGCAGCGTTGGGGGCCCCACCTACGAGCAGTACTTC. Its translation is CSVGGPTYEQYF.

The chain couples TRBV28 to TRBJ1-5; D is unresolved. Germline CDR1 MDHEN, CDR2 SYDVKM. Trimming left V 6 bases short and J 4 bases short, with 28 bases between. The CDR3 extends over 19 amino acids. CDR3 nucleotide sequence: TGTGCCAGCAGACTCGACTCGGGGTTCGGGCCAGACTTAAATCAGCCCCAGCATTTT. Its translation is CASRLDSGFGPDLNQPQHF. Full variable domain (missing parts from reference TRBV28 and TRBJ1-5): DVKVTQSSRYLVKRTGEKVFLECVQDMDHENMFWYRQDPGLGLRLIYFSYDVKMKEKGDIPEGYSVSREKKERFSLILESASTNQTSMYLCASRLDSGFGPDLNQPQHFGDGTRLSIL.

This chain joins TRBV3-1 (or the pseudogene TRBV3-2) and TRBJ1-1; 7 bases match TRBD1. There are 12 residues in the CDR3. Germline lookup yields CDR1 LGHDT and CDR2 YNNKEL (reference sequence). V gave up 4 bases and J gave up 8 bases; unmatched junction bases: 4. As DNA, the CDR3 is TGTGCCAGCAGCCCTGGGACAGACGAAGCTTTCTTT. It encodes CASSPGTDEAFF.

This chain links TRBV11-2 with TRBJ1-3, with D possibly TRBD1 on 5 matching bases. Trimming pared 0 bases from V and 0 bases from J, leaving 15 bases between. The CDR3 covers 18 residues. CDR1 is SGHAT and CDR2 is FQNNGV in the germline V gene. Written as DNA, the CDR3 is TGTGCCAGCAGCTTAGAGCCCCCTGGGGGGGGCTCTGGAAACACCATATATTTT. Its protein is CASSLEPPGGGSGNTIYF.

The chain combines TRBV3-1 (or the pseudogene TRBV3-2) with TRBJ2-7; D call uncertain. In germline, CDR1 is LGHDT, CDR2 YNNKEL (reference sequence). This CDR3 region has 15 residues. V was clipped by 1 base and J by 3 bases, with 13 bases between them. DNA for the CDR3: TGTGCCAGCAGCCAAGGTCCGAACAGTGACTACGAGCAGTACTTC. Its translation is CASSQGPNSDYEQYF.

The chain uses TRBV30 and TRBJ2-7, with D possibly TRBD1 on 6 matching bases. V dropped 2 bases and J dropped 4 bases, with 18 bases sitting between them. The CDR3 has 15 residues. Germline values: CDR1 GTSNPN, CDR2 SVGIG (reference sequence). In DNA form, the CDR3 reads TGTGCCTGGAGTAACAGGGATTCGGGGTTGTACGAGCAGTACTTC. This codes for CAWSNRDSGLYEQYF.

The genes are TRBV7-2 and TRBJ2-1; TRBD2 agrees at 8 bases. V lost 1 base and J lost 8; bases outside the gene matches: 7. Germline-derived CDR1 and CDR2 are SGHTA and FQGNSA. The CDR3 covers 15 residues. The DNA of the CDR3 is TGTGCCAGCAGCTTAGTCCGGGGGGGCAACGATGAGCAGTTCTTC. It codes for CASSLVRGGNDEQFF.

This sequence joins TRBV4-2 and TRBJ2-6; 10 positions agree with TRBD2. Trimming cost V 2 bases and J 3 bases; bases outside gene matches: 1. Germline V gene lookup returns CDR1 LGHNA and CDR2 YNFKEQ. The CDR3 length is 16 residues. This chain's CDR3 is CASSQTSGDGANVLTF. In nucleotides, the CDR3 is TGTGCCAGCAGCCAAACTAGCGGGGATGGGGCCAACGTCCTGACTTTC.

The chain couples TRBV6-1 to TRBJ1-5, with TRBD1 identical over 9 bases. This CDR3 spans 14 amino acids. CDR1 MNHNS and CDR2 SASEGT come from the germline V gene. The V gene end was trimmed by 3 bases and the J gene end by 5 bases; junction bases not matched to a gene: 2. The CDR3 bases are TGTGCCAGCAGTGAGGGGACAGGGTATCAGCCCCAGCATTTT. Translating it yields CASSEGTGYQPQHF.

This clone was detected once. V and J are TRBV2 and TRBJ2-6, with 9 bases that match TRBD2. The CDR3 has 16 amino acids. Germline-derived CDR1 and CDR2 are SNHLY and FYNNEI. Trimming at V came to 11 bases and at J to 3 bases, leaving 11 bases not matched to a gene. The CDR3 sequence is CASEAAAGGGANVLTF. In DNA form, the CDR3 reads TGTGCCTCGGAGGCGGCAGCGGGAGGTGGGGCCAACGTCCTGACTTTC.

The chain carries TRBV4-3 and TRBJ2-7, with D maybe TRBD2 (8 bases). The V end was cut by 1 base, the J end by 4 bases, with 17 bases between. The CDR3 loop spans 16 amino acids. Germline lookup yields CDR1 LGHNA and CDR2 YSLEER. CDR3 sequence reads: CASSQGISGTVYEQYF. DNA for the CDR3: TGCGCCAGCAGCCAAGGAATTAGCGGGACAGTATACGAGCAGTACTTC.

The CDR3, as DNA: TGTGCCAGCAGCTTAAGCGGGGGCTACGAGCAGTACTTC. Protein: CASSLSGGYEQYF. This chain joins TRBV11-2 and TRBJ2-7; 8 bases agree with TRBD2. This CDR3 comprises 13 residues. J lost 3 bases, V lost 2 bases, and 0 bases had no gene match. CDR1 SGHAT and CDR2 FQNNGV come from the germline V gene.

This clone showed up just once. CDR3 region: CASSLLIPGGETQYF. The CDR3 nucleotides read TGTGCCAGCAGCTTACTTATTCCGGGGGGGGAGACCCAGTACTTC. The chain employs TRBV7-9 and TRBJ2-5, with 8 nucleotides matching TRBD2. With 2 bases clipped from V and 5 bases from J, the junction kept 7 bases outside the gene matches. The V gene's germline CDR1 is SEHNR and CDR2 FQNEAQ (reference sequence). This CDR3 is 15 amino acids long.

Only one count was recorded for this clone. The V gene is TRBV7-6, the J gene TRBJ2-1; the match to TRBD1 covers 8 bases. The J segment lost 0 bases and the V segment lost 6 bases, leaving 10 bases of the junction unmatched. Germline V gene lookup returns CDR1 SGHVS and CDR2 FNYEAQ. The CDR3 consists of 17 residues. CDR3 coding DNA: TGTGCCAGCAGTAGTCAGGCAGGGGGCTTCTCCTACAATGAGCAGTTCTTC. It encodes CASSSQAGGFSYNEQFF.

This chain connects TRBV3-1 (or the pseudogene TRBV3-2) to TRBJ1-1, with D unclear. Trimming removed 4 bases from V and 5 bases from J, with 8 bases in between. The CDR3 is 12 residues long. Germline lookup yields CDR1 LGHDT and CDR2 YNNKEL (reference sequence). CDR3 loop: CASSLAGTEAFF. The DNA for the CDR3 is TGTGCCAGCAGCCTAGCGGGGACTGAAGCTTTCTTT.

This clone has more than one count but fewer than ten. The chain combines TRBV6-1 with TRBJ1-5, with D possibly being TRBD1 (6 bases). Germline CDR1 reads MNHNS; CDR2 reads SASEGT. Trimming stripped 1 base from V and 7 bases from J, with 11 bases between. The CDR3 runs 14 residues. The CDR3 bases are TGTGCCAGCAGTGAAGATCAGGGGTGGCAGCCCCAGCATTTT. Translation gives CASSEDQGWQPQHF.

V gene TRBV6-5 combines with J gene TRBJ1-5; D is unresolved. Germline CDR1 and CDR2: MNHEY and SVGAGI. Trimming pared 9 bases from V and 2 bases from J, leaving 8 bases between. The CDR3 spans 12 residues. The CDR3 DNA is TGTGCCAGGCAGAGGGGCAATCAGCCCCAGCATTTT. Translating gives CARQRGNQPQHF.

The V and J genes are TRBV12-3 or TRBV12-4 and TRBJ1-2, with D perhaps TRBD1 (5 bases). Trimming cost V 4 bases and J 8 bases, with 14 bases left between them. There are 13 residues in the CDR3. CDR3 in amino acids: CASSWGRAVGYTF. The CDR3 nucleotides read TGTGCCAGCAGTTGGGGCAGGGCGGTCGGCTACACCTTC.

This chain's CDR3 is CASTRGSELPEAFF. CDR3 nucleotide sequence: TGTGCCAGCACCAGGGGGTCCGAGCTCCCTGAAGCTTTCTTT. The chain has TRBV28 and TRBJ1-1, with 7 nucleotides matching TRBD1. There are 14 residues in the CDR3. Trimming removed 7 bases from V and 6 bases from J; junction bases left unmatched: 11. Germline V gene lookup returns CDR1 MDHEN and CDR2 SYDVKM.

The gene calls are TRBV3-1 (or the pseudogene TRBV3-2) and TRBJ2-3, with 10 positions matching TRBD2. Per germline, CDR1 LGHDT and CDR2 YNNKEL (reference sequence). The CDR3 sequence is 16 residues long. Trimming took 4 bases from V and 1 from J; bases not matched to a gene: 5. CDR3 protein: CASSLTTSGRTDTQYF. The CDR3 DNA is TGTGCCAGCAGCCTTACGACTAGCGGGCGCACAGATACGCAGTATTTT.

CDR3 sequence: CASTPGNSPLHF. The CDR3 nucleotides read TGTGCCAGCACCCCGGGGAATTCACCCCTCCACTTT. The genes are TRBV7-8 and TRBJ1-6; D not certain. CDR1 is SGHVS, CDR2 FQNEAQ, per germline. The V end lost 7 bases, the J end lost 7 bases, and 8 bases lay between the germline ends. The CDR3 length is 12 residues.

The rearrangement links TRBV4-3 to TRBJ2-7; D may be TRBD1 (5 bases). V was shortened by 1 base and J by 5 bases, with 12 bases between the two germline ends. From germline, CDR1 is LGHNA and CDR2 YSLEER. The CDR3 extends over 14 amino acids. CDR3 DNA: TGCGCCAGCAGCCAAGGCCAGGGTCGCAACGAGCAGTACTTC. Translated: CASSQGQGRNEQYF.

The chain is built from TRBV4-1 and TRBJ1-4; the D gene is possibly TRBD1 (6 bases). Germline loops: CDR1 MGHRA, CDR2 YSYEKL. V lost 4 bases and J lost 15, with 15 bases in between. CDR3 length: 12 residues. The CDR3 is CASSRAGGKLFF. The CDR3 DNA follows: TGCGCCAGCAGCCGTGCGGGGGGCAAGTTGTTTTTT.

The chain carries TRBV5-5 and TRBJ1-5, with a weak D call TRBD1 (6 bases). Germline CDR1 SGHKS, CDR2 YYEKEE (reference sequence). CDR3 length: 15 amino acids. The ends were cut back, 5 bases at V and 0 bases at J, with 12 bases in the middle. CDR3 sequence (DNA): TGTGCCAGCAGTCGAACAGGGAGTAGCAATCAGCCCCAGCATTTT. Translation: CASSRTGSSNQPQHF.

This clone was found a few times. V and J are TRBV19 and TRBJ1-1; D is ambiguous. V lost 4 bases and J 4 bases, leaving 19 bases between the germline ends. Per germline, CDR1 LNHDA and CDR2 SQIVND (reference sequence). The CDR3 runs 16 residues. The CDR3 sequence is CASSTDQRRFFTEAFF. DNA of the CDR3: TGTGCCAGTAGTACAGACCAGCGACGCTTCTTCACTGAAGCTTTCTTT.

The V and J genes are TRBV4-1 and TRBJ2-7, with D perhaps matching TRBD1 (5 bases). V lost 1 base to trimming and J lost 7 bases, with 17 bases between them. Germline V lookup: CDR1 MGHRA, CDR2 YSYEKL. CDR3 size: 15 residues. The CDR3 coding sequence is TGCGCCAGCAGCCAAGCCGCCTCCGGTAGGGGAGAGCAGTACTTC. Residues: CASSQAASGRGEQYF.

The chain recombines TRBV24-1 with TRBJ2-2, with TRBD1 matching 11 bases. Germline CDR1 reads KGHDR; CDR2 reads SFDVKD. This CDR3 has 14 residues. J was trimmed by 4 bases and V by 7 bases; bases with no gene match: 1. CDR3 loop: CATSGTGGTGELFF. The CDR3 DNA is TGTGCCACCAGCGGGACAGGGGGCACCGGGGAGCTGTTTTTT.